This T cell receptor beta chain stems from a study of beta chain features in type 1 diabetes. This clone has more than one count but fewer than ten. The antigen remains undetermined. The CDR3 has 16 amino acids. Germline CDR1 MDHEN, CDR2 SYDVKM. V lost 5 bases, J lost 2 bases, and 6 bases stayed unmatched. Sequenced material consisted of expressed TCRB transcripts (all of the isolated RNA was reverse transcribed). Generated by immunoSEQ multiplex PCR, the TCRdb table keeps only in-frame clones and is missing some. This repertoire shows almost 350,000 clones, around 9% found once; its top ten account for 1%. Study outcomes and limitations: Whether TCRB rearrangement is influenced by HLA type was left unresolved in this analysis. A moderate, significant TCRB CDR3 shortening appeared in type 1 diabetes across four CD4+ subsets.

The sample consisted of central memory CD4+ T cells from blood. J is TRBJ1-4 and V is TRBV28, with 9 nucleotides matching TRBD1. The sequence was obtained from a man aged 30 to 45 with type 1 diabetes. The CDR3 is CASSRTGEGTNEKLFF. The DNA for the CDR3 is TGTGCCAGCAGTAGGACAGGGGAGGGTACTAATGAAAAACTGTTTTTT.